This TCR beta chain was retrieved from a study of T cell repertoires in cytomegalovirus infection. Regarding the study as a whole: The ex vivo response showed dominance by HLA-C-restricted CMV-specific TCR beta clonotypes.

This clonotype was picked up many times. Its specificity is unknown. This CDR3 is built from 13 residues. The ends lost 8 bases at V and 6 bases at J; junction bases unmatched: 6. The germline CDR1 and CDR2 sequences are MNHNS and SASEGT. Each CDR3 protein gets one entry after TCRdb re-called the reads with MiXCR. The sample carries over 40,000 distinct CDR3 sequences, roughly 18% recorded once. This specimen consisted of CD8+ T cells from cultured PBMCs, obtained from culture after CMV antigen stimulation. V gene TRBV6-1 combines with J gene TRBJ2-1; 8 nucleotides align to TRBD2. This clonotype was obtained from a human donor in good health (CMV status not recorded). Some clones in this sample may be carry-over from other donors' samples. DNA for the CDR3: TGTGCCAGCGGGCGGGGGGAGGGCAATGAGCAGTTCTTC. Encoded protein: CASGRGEGNEQFF.